Listed here are 16 T cell receptor beta chains from one sample, sequenced in a study of tumor-infiltrating lymphocytes in primary liver carcinoma. Reverse transcription of approximately 500 ng total RNA with a constant-region primer produced TCR beta cDNA. It was through three nested multiplex PCR rounds of slightly modified ARM-PCR that TCR beta libraries arose. In the first two PCR rounds, TRBV1-TRBV30 forward primers were paired with a C-beta reverse primer, and each round lasted about 9 cycles. TCRdb passed the multiplex PCR reads through MiXCR, listing each CDR3 protein once. Of tens of thousands of distinct CDR3 sequences listed, over 65% are singletons. Investigators took RNA and DNA out together from 20-30 mg of unsorted bulk tissue. The sample taken for sequencing was liver tumor tissue from sampling region 2. The subset is: tumor region T2, inferior pole. These receptor sequences come from a man between 35 and 55 years old with primary liver carcinoma and hepatitis B virus infection.

About this clonotype itself: A read error may account for a junction end that differs from germline. The rearrangement links TRBV6-5 to TRBJ2-6; 7 nucleotides match TRBD1. Germline lookup yields CDR1 MNHEY and CDR2 SVGAGI. This CDR3 region has 17 residues. CDR3 DNA sequence: TGTGCCAGCAGTTCACTAACCAAGGGGGCTGGGGTCAACGTCCTGACTTTC. Protein sequence: CASSSLTKGAGVNVLTF.

This sequence joins TRBV20-1 and TRBJ2-2; no definite D call. There are 13 residues in the CDR3. Trimming took 3 bases from V and 6 from J, leaving 11 bases between them. In germline, CDR1 is DFQATT, CDR2 SNEGSKA (reference sequence). This CDR3 reads CSASQDQPGELFF. In DNA form, the CDR3 reads TGCAGTGCTAGCCAGGATCAACCCGGGGAGCTGTTTTTT.

A remark on this clonotype: At one boundary the junction diverges from the germline segment, which might be a read error. The gene calls are TRBV11-2 and TRBJ2-2; a possible D gene is TRBD2 (5 bases). This CDR3 spans 13 amino acids. Per the germline V gene, CDR1 is SGHAT and CDR2 is FQNNGV. CDR3 sequence: CAGSWVLLGEPFF. The CDR3 DNA is TGTGCCGGCAGCTGGGTCCTTCTTGGGGAGCCGTTTTTT.

Comment on this clonotype: A read error may explain this, as a much larger clone is one base away. The chain carries TRBV11-2 and TRBJ2-4; tentatively, D is TRBD1 (6 bases). Germline assignment: CDR1 SGHAT and CDR2 FQNNGV. The CDR3 covers 14 residues. V was shortened by 7 bases and J by 11 bases, with 21 bases between the two germline ends. The CDR3 DNA reads as TGTGCCAGCAACGTAGGTGGGACACGAGGCCTTCAGTACTTC. Amino acids: CASNVGGTRGLQYF.

By share of the sample, this clonotype is medium-sized (0.01 to 0.1%). The chain uses TRBV11-1 and TRBJ2-2; D not certain. The CDR3 has 13 amino acids. CDR1 SGHAT and CDR2 FQDESV come from the germline V gene (reference sequence). Trimming pared 2 bases from V and 5 bases from J, leaving 6 bases between. DNA for the CDR3: TGTGCCAGCAGCTTACTCCGGACCGGGGAGCTGTTTTTT. Translated, it gives CASSLLRTGELFF. The full variable domain, its missing parts supplied by reference TRBV11-1 and TRBJ2-2, is EAEVAQSPRYKITEKSQAVAFWCDPISGHATLYWYRQILGQGPELLVQFQDESVVDDSQLPKDRFSAERLKGVDSTLKIQPAELGDSAMYLCASSLLRTGELFFGEGSRLTVL.

This clonotype was detected only a few times. The rearrangement links TRBV28 to TRBJ1-1; tentatively, D is TRBD1 (5 bases). V lost 5 bases and J 4 bases, leaving 14 bases between the germline ends. This CDR3 is built from 14 residues. Germline V gene lookup returns CDR1 MDHEN and CDR2 SYDVKM. This CDR3 is CASSLGGLGTEAFF. In nucleotides, the CDR3 is TGTGCCAGCAGTCTTGGGGGTCTTGGCACTGAAGCTTTCTTT. Full variable domain (remainder filled in from reference TRBV28 and TRBJ1-1): DVKVTQSSRYLVKRTGEKVFLECVQDMDHENMFWYRQDPGLGLRLIYFSYDVKMKEKGDIPEGYSVSREKKERFSLILESASTNQTSMYLCASSLGGLGTEAFFGQGTRLTVV.

This clonotype was counted a single time. At one end the junction does not follow the germline gene, possibly because of a read error. The V gene is TRBV4-1, the J gene TRBJ1-1, with TRBD1 matching 11 bases. The CDR3 extends over 17 amino acids. Germline V gives CDR1 MGHRA, CDR2 YSYEKL. The DNA of the CDR3 is TGCGCCAGCAGCCAAGCGGGACAGGGGGTCGTGAACACTGAAGCGTTCTTT. It is translated as CASSQAGQGVVNTEAFF.

This clonotype has more than one count but fewer than ten. The V gene is TRBV28, the J gene TRBJ1-1; possible D gene TRBD1, 5 bases. The CDR3 spans 13 residues. Germline loops: CDR1 MDHEN, CDR2 SYDVKM. Trimming stripped 6 bases from V and 1 base from J, with 9 bases between. CDR3 region: CASSLQGNTEAFF. As DNA, the CDR3 is TGTGCCAGCAGCCTTCAGGGGAACACTGAAGCTTTCTTT.

Regarding this clonotype: A read error is possible here, since a much larger clone lies one base away. This chain links TRBV6-5 with TRBJ2-7, with no clear D. CDR3 size: 13 residues. Germline lookup yields CDR1 MNHEY and CDR2 SVGAGI. The CDR3, as DNA: TGTGCCAGCAATTACAGACTTTCCTACGAGCAGCACTTC. This sequence encodes CASNYRLSYEQHF.

This chain links TRBV10-3 with TRBJ2-2; 8 nucleotides agree with TRBD1. The CDR3 runs 15 residues. J gave up 4 bases and V 3 bases, and 4 bases lay outside the gene matches. Per germline, CDR1 ENHRY and CDR2 SYGVKD. CDR3 region: CAISDRGQVTGELFF. CDR3 sequence (DNA): TGTGCCATCAGTGACAGGGGGCAGGTCACCGGGGAGCTGTTTTTT.

By sample share, this clonotype is medium-sized. The genes are TRBV11-2 and TRBJ2-7; 8 bases agree with TRBD1. Unmatched junction bases numbered 6, after V lost 1 base and J lost 4 bases. CDR1 is SGHAT and CDR2 is FQNNGV in the germline V gene. The length of the CDR3 is 15 residues. CDR3 bases: TGTGCCAGCAGCTTAGGAGCCGGGACAGGTTACGAGCAGTACTTC. Amino acid sequence: CASSLGAGTGYEQYF. The full variable domain, in which reference TRBV11-2 and TRBJ2-7 provide the parts outside the CDR3, is EAGVAQSPRYKIIEKRQSVAFWCNPISGHATLYWYQQILGQGPKLLIQFQNNGVVDDSQLPKDRFSAERLKGVDSTLKIQPAKLEDSAVYLCASSLGAGTGYEQYFGPGTRLTVT.

Turning to this clonotype: A junction end diverges from the germline sequence, so it may reflect a read error. This rearrangement joins TRBV5-5 to TRBJ2-5; 8 bases are shared with TRBD1. This CDR3 comprises 16 residues. Germline loops: CDR1 SGHKS, CDR2 YYEKEE (reference sequence). The CDR3 DNA follows: TGTGCTAGCAGCTTCGTGGGGACAGGTGTCTTGGAGACCCAGTACTTC. Translating it yields CASSFVGTGVLETQYF.

Comments on this clonotype: A junction boundary mismatches the germline segment, possibly from a read error. This chain links TRBV11-2 with TRBJ2-2; a possible D gene is TRBD2 (6 bases). Germline V gene data show CDR1 as SGHAT and CDR2 as FQNNGV. The CDR3 is made up of 15 amino acids. CDR3 sequence: CDSLPPGVYIGELLF. CDR3 coding DNA: TGTGACAGCCTCCCACCGGGAGTGTACATCGGGGAGCTGCTTTTT.

The chain couples TRBV6-2 or TRBV6-3 to TRBJ2-3; the D gene is possibly TRBD1 (5 bases). The end of the DNA is better explained by TRBJ1-5, so the J call may be wrong. Germline lookup yields CDR1 MNHEY and CDR2 SVGEGT. The CDR3 is 14 amino acids. The CDR3: CASSETASTDTQHF. Written as DNA, the CDR3 is TGTGCCAGCAGTGAGACAGCCTCCACAGATACGCAGCATTTT.

With respect to this clonotype: One end of the junction does not line up with germline, which may come from a read error. This rearrangement joins TRBV28 to TRBJ2-7; D remains unclear. The CDR3 loop spans 13 amino acids. Germline CDR1 reads MDHEN; CDR2 reads SYDVKM. The CDR3 sequence: CASSLSGGREQYF. The CDR3 DNA sequence: TGTGCCAGCAGTTTATCGGGCGGCCGCGAGCAGTATTTC.

This chain uses TRBV14 with TRBJ2-7, with D possibly matching TRBD2 (5 bases). The CDR3 totals 13 residues. V was cut by 6 bases and J by 9 bases, with 18 bases left in between. Germline V lookup: CDR1 SGHDN, CDR2 FVKESK. The chain's CDR3 is CASRMRGLLGQYF. The CDR3 nucleotides are TGTGCCAGCAGGATGAGAGGACTCCTGGGGCAGTACTTC. Full variable domain (missing parts from reference TRBV14 and TRBJ2-7): EAGVTQFPSHSVIEKGQTVTLRCDPISGHDNLYWYRRVMGKEIKFLLHFVKESKQDESGMPNNRFLAERTGGTYSTLKVQPAELEDSGVYFCASRMRGLLGQYFGPGTRLTVT.